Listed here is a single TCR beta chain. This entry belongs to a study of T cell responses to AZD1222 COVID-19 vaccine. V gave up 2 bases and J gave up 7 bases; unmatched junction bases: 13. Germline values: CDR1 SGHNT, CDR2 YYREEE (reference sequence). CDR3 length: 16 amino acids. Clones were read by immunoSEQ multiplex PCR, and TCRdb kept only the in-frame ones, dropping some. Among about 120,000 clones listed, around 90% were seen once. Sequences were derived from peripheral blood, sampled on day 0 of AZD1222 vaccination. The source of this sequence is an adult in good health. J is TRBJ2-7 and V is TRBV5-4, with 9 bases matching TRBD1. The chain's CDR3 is CASSLSPGQGMGEQYF. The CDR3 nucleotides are TGTGCCAGCAGCTTATCGCCGGGACAGGGCATGGGGGAGCAGTACTTC.